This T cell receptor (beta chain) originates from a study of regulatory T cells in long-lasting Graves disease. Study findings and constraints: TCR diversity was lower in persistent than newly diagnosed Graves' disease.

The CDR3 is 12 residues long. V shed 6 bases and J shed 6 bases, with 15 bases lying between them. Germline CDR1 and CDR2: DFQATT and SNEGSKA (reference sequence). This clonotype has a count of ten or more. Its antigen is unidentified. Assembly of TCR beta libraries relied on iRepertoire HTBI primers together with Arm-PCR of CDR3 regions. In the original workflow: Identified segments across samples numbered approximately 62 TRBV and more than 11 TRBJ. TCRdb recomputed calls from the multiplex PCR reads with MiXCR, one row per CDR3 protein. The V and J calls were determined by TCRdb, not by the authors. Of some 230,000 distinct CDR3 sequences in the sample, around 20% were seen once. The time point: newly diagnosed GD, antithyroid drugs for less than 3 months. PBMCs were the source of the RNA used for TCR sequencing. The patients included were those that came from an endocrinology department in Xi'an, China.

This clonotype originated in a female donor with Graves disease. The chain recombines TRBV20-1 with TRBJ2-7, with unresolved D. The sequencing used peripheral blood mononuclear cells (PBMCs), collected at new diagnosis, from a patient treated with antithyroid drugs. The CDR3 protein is CSALGRGVEQYF. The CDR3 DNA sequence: TGCAGTGCCCTGGGCCGTGGGGTCGAGCAGTACTTC.